The 19 T cell receptor beta chains reported below all come from one sample, sequenced in a study of early T cells in non-severe SARS-CoV-2 infection. TCRdb reanalysed the 5' RACE reads using MiXCR and keeps one entry per CDR3 protein. The top ten hold about 9.4% of the sample, which has roughly 61,000 distinct CDR3 sequences, 8.5% to 10% seen once. Source material: whole blood. Receptors originate from an adult who was a healthcare worker with PCR-confirmed SARS-CoV-2 infection or an uninfected control (not recorded which).

This chain uses TRBV29-1 with TRBJ1-6; 7 positions agree with TRBD1. V gave up 4 bases and J gave up 3 bases; unmatched junction bases: 15. Germline V CDR1 and CDR2: SQVTM, ANQGSEA. There are 18 residues in the CDR3. This CDR3 reads CSVVSGRGQDFYNSPLHF. The CDR3 DNA is TGCAGCGTTGTATCTGGGAGGGGGCAGGACTTCTATAATTCACCCCTCCACTTT.

V is TRBV12-3 or TRBV12-4 and J is TRBJ2-7; tentatively, D is TRBD2 (7 bases). This CDR3 contains 14 residues. Trimming left V 3 bases short and J 2 bases short, with 11 bases between. DNA for the CDR3: TGTGCCAGCAGTTTTGGGGGGGCCCCCTACGAGCAGTACTTC. Translating it yields CASSFGGAPYEQYF.

This clonotype has at least ten counts. The rearrangement joins TRBV6-2 or TRBV6-3 to TRBJ2-1, with D possibly being TRBD1 or TRBD2 (5 bases each). This CDR3 region has 18 residues. Germline loops: CDR1 MNHEY, CDR2 SVGEGT. V lost 2 bases, J lost 0 bases, and 17 bases lay in between. CDR3 amino acids: CASSYRDLGESSYNEQFF. Here the CDR3 DNA reads TGTGCCAGCAGTTACCGAGATTTGGGGGAGAGCTCCTACAATGAGCAGTTCTTC.

This clonotype came up many times. The V and J genes are TRBV5-1 and TRBJ2-1, with 7 bases identical to TRBD1. CDR3 length equals 17 residues. Looked up from germline, CDR1 is SGHRS and CDR2 is YFSETQ. V lost 3 bases to trimming and J lost 4 bases; unmatched junction nucleotides: 13. This chain's CDR3 is CASSSGQFMGIYNEQFF. The CDR3 DNA reads TGCGCCAGCAGCTCGGGACAGTTTATGGGGATTTACAATGAGCAGTTCTTC. The whole variable domain, remainder taken from reference TRBV5-1 and TRBJ2-1, is KAGVTQTPRYLIKTRGQQVTLSCSPISGHRSVSWYQQTPGQGLQFLFEYFSETQRNKGNFPGRFSGRQFSNSRSEMNVSTLELGDSALYLCASSSGQFMGIYNEQFFGPGTRLTVL.

This clonotype was seen only a few times. V is TRBV6-5 and J is TRBJ2-7; unclear D gene. Germline V gene data show CDR1 as MNHEY and CDR2 as SVGAGI. The CDR3 spans 13 residues. With 0 bases removed from V and 7 bases from J, the gap between germline ends came to 10 bases. The CDR3 DNA is TGTGCCAGCAGTTACTCTGGCGCGAGGGAGCAGTACTTC. This gives the protein CASSYSGAREQYF.

V and J are TRBV20-1 and TRBJ2-3; unclear D gene. V was cut by 5 bases and J by 5 bases, with 8 bases left in between. The CDR3 totals 11 residues. The V gene's germline CDR1 is DFQATT and CDR2 SNEGSKA (reference sequence). Written as DNA, the CDR3 is TGCAGTGCTGCCGCGAGAGATACGCAGTATTTT. The encoded protein is CSAAARDTQYF.

The rearrangement links TRBV21-1 to TRBJ1-5; the listed D gene, TRBD1, was not tested against the DNA. TRBV21-1 is assigned pseudogene status. The CDR3 loop spans 16 amino acids. For the CDR3, the DNA is TGTGCCAGCAGCAAAGCGCCGGGGGAAGACAATCAGCCCCAGCATTTT. Translating it yields CASSKAPGEDNQPQHF.

This clonotype was counted between two and nine times. This sequence joins TRBV20-1 and TRBJ1-5; perhaps TRBD1 as D (5 bases). Trimming left V 2 bases short and J 7 bases short, with 9 bases between. Germline V gene sequence: CDR1 DFQATT, CDR2 SNEGSKA (reference sequence). The CDR3 is 12 residues long. CDR3: CSARQGEQPQHF. In nucleotides, the CDR3 is TGCAGTGCTAGACAGGGAGAGCAGCCCCAGCATTTT.

This clonotype was picked up many times. The V call is TRBV11-1, the J call TRBJ2-1; TRBD2 might be the D (5 bases). Germline V CDR1 and CDR2: SGHAT, FQDESV (reference sequence). V was clipped by 5 bases and J by 4 bases, with 18 bases between them. This CDR3 comprises 16 residues. In DNA form, the CDR3 reads TGTGCCAGCAGCGCCTGGACTTCGATCAGTTACAATGAGCAGTTCTTC. Translated, it gives CASSAWTSISYNEQFF.

The chain combines TRBV29-1 with TRBJ1-1; 7 positions match TRBD1. Germline V gene sequence: CDR1 SQVTM, CDR2 ANQGSEA. Losses at the gene ends were 4 bases for V and 3 bases for J; bases not matched to a gene: 14. CDR3 length: 16 amino acids. Here the CDR3 reads CSVATDPTGADTEAFF. DNA of the CDR3: TGCAGCGTTGCCACTGACCCCACAGGGGCGGACACTGAAGCTTTCTTT.

There are many counts of this clonotype. The CDR3 bases are TGTGCCAGCAGCACTACCATGGCCACAGATACGCAGTATTTT. It translates to CASSTTMATDTQYF. This chain connects TRBV7-2 to TRBJ2-3, with no clear D. V lost 5 bases and J 2 bases, leaving 11 bases between the germline ends. The CDR3 consists of 14 residues. The V gene's germline CDR1 is SGHTA and CDR2 FQGNSA.

This clonotype appeared a few times. This chain's CDR3 is CASATGLTYTGELFF. CDR3 nucleotides: TGTGCTAGTGCTACGGGACTAACCTACACCGGGGAGCTGTTTTTT. The chain carries TRBV12-5 and TRBJ2-2; TRBD2 matches at 7 bases. In germline, CDR1 is LGHNT, CDR2 FRNRAP. V was pared by 7 bases and J by 3 bases, with 8 bases of the junction left unmatched. The CDR3 spans 15 residues.

This clonotype was observed at least ten times. CDR3 amino acids: CASSLNPAYEQYF. CDR3 nucleotide sequence: TGTGCCAGCAGCTTGAACCCCGCCTACGAGCAGTACTTC. The chain joins TRBV5-5 to TRBJ2-7; D unclear. CDR1 and CDR2 from the germline V gene are SGHKS and YYEKEE (reference sequence). The V gene lost 1 base and the J gene lost 2 bases, with 7 bases spanning the gap. The CDR3 runs 13 residues.

This clonotype has at least ten counts. V gene TRBV20-1 combines with J gene TRBJ2-5, with TRBD1 identical over 10 bases. Unmatched junction bases numbered 6, after V lost 5 bases and J lost 6 bases. Germline CDR1 reads DFQATT; CDR2 reads SNEGSKA (reference sequence). This CDR3 is 13 amino acids long. In nucleotides, the CDR3 is TGCAGTGCTTTCGGGACAGGGGAGAAGACCCAGTACTTC. It yields the protein CSAFGTGEKTQYF.

At least ten counts were recorded for this clonotype. The chain employs TRBV10-3 and TRBJ1-2; a possible D gene is TRBD1 (5 bases). V was shortened by 4 bases and J by 6 bases, with 6 bases between the two germline ends. The CDR3 length is 11 residues. The germline gives CDR1 ENHRY, CDR2 SYGVKD. The CDR3 nucleotides read TGTGCCATCAGTGTCAGGGATGGCTACACCTTC. Its protein is CAISVRDGYTF.

This clonotype was seen many times. The genes are TRBV29-1 and TRBJ2-3, with TRBD2 matching over 8 bases. V was pared by 3 bases and J by 11 bases, with 7 bases of the junction left unmatched. CDR1 is SQVTM and CDR2 is ANQGSEA in the germline V gene. The CDR3 is 12 amino acids. CDR3 bases: TGCAGCGTTGACGGCCGGGAGGGAGGGCAGTATTTT. Its protein product is CSVDGREGGQYF.

This clonotype was detected only a few times. The chain couples TRBV29-1 to TRBJ2-5; 8 nucleotides agree with TRBD1. The CDR3 loop spans 13 amino acids. Germline trimming cut 6 bases from V and 5 bases from J; bases unmatched to any gene: 8. The V gene's germline CDR1 is SQVTM and CDR2 ANQGSEA. The CDR3 loop reads CSVRTGKRETQYF. DNA of the CDR3: TGCAGCGTAAGGACAGGGAAGAGGGAGACCCAGTACTTC.

In this sample, this clonotype turned up many times. The DNA of the CDR3 is TGTGCCAGCACCAGTGTGGGCGATGAGCAGTTCTTC. Its protein is CASTSVGDEQFF. This rearrangement joins TRBV27 to TRBJ2-1; D not certain. This CDR3 contains 12 residues. From germline, CDR1 is MNHEY and CDR2 SMNVEV (reference sequence). The V gene lost 7 bases and the J gene lost 8 bases, with 12 bases spanning the gap.

This clonotype showed up many times. The chain uses TRBV3-1 and TRBJ2-6, with TRBD1 as a possible D gene (5 bases). The CDR3 contains 16 residues. Trimming removed 4 bases at V and 0 bases at J, with 10 bases between. Germline CDR1 reads LGHDT; CDR2 reads YNNKEL (reference sequence). CDR3: CASSRQTPSGANVLTF. The CDR3 nucleotides read TGTGCCAGCAGCCGACAGACTCCCTCTGGGGCCAACGTCCTGACTTTC. Variable domain in full (rest from reference TRBV3-1 and TRBJ2-6): DTAVSQTPKYLVTQMGNDKSIKCEQNLGHDTMYWYKQDSKKFLKIMFSYNNKELIINETVPNRFSPKSPDKAHLNLHINSLELGDSAVYFCASSRQTPSGANVLTFGAGSRLTVL.